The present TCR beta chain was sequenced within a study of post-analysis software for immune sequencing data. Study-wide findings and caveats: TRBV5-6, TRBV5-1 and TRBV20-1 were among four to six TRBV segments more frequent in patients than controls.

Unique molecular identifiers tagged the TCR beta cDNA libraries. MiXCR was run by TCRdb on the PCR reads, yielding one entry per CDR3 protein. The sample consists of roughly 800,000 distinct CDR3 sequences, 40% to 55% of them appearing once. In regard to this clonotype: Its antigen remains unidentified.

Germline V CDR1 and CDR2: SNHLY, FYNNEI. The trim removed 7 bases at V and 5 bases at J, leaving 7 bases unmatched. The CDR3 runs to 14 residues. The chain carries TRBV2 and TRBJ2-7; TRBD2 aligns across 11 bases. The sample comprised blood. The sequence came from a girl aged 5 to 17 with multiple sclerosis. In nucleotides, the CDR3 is TGTGCCAGCAAGCTAGCGGGAGGATGGGACGAGCAGTACTTC. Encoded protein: CASKLAGGWDEQYF. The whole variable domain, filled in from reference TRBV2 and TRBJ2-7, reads EPEVTQTPSHQVTQMGQEVILRCVPISNHLYFYWYRQILGQKVEFLVSFYNNEISEKSEIFDDQFSVERPDGSNFTLKIRSTKLEDSAMYFCASKLAGGWDEQYFGPGTRLTVT.